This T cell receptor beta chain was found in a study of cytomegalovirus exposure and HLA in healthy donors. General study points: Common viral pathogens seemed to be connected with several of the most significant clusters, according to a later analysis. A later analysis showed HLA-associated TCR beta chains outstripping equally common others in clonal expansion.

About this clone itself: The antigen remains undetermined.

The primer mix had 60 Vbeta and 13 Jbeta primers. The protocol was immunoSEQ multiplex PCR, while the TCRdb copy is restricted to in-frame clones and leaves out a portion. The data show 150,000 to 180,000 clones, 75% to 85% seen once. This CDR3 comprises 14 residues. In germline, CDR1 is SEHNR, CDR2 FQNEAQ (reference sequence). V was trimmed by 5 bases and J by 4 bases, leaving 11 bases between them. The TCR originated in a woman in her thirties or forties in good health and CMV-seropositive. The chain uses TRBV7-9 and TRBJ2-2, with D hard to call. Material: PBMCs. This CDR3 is CASSLNSVTGELFF. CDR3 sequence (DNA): TGTGCCAGCAGCCTGAACTCGGTCACCGGGGAGCTGTTTTTT.